This T cell receptor beta chain came from a study of T cell responses to AZD1222 COVID-19 vaccine (dated by TCRdb to the early 2020s). Notes on the research overall: A total of just over 230 trial participants underwent TCR sequencing, of whom more than 200 had received two doses of AZD1222 and approximately 26 had received two doses of the MenACWY control vaccine. Trial participants were enrolled by age into subgroups of 18-55, 56-69 and 70-plus years, and around 150, 29 and 61 TCR-sequenced participants, respectively, were included in these subgroups. General conclusions and limits of the study: In the small 56-69-year group, the increase in depth fell short of significance, most likely because of low power. A significant rise in spike-specific TCR breadth and depth was observed after two AZD1222 doses relative to day 0 and relative to MenACWY recipients. The whole spike protein was spanned by vaccine-associated CD4 TCRs, and dominant responses were seen in regions 160-218 and 743-854. Epitopes outside the regions mutated in the B.1.351 and B.1.1.7 variants were reportedly recognized by nearly half of the unique spike-specific TCRs. Because no day 14 peak-response samples were available, repertoires were characterized only after the peak T cell response. Participants were mostly white British, with more females than males. The authors suggested clonal diversity may have been underestimated. Conclusions about previously exposed vaccinees were limited because only a handful of AZD1222 recipients were SARS-CoV-2 seropositive at baseline.

The CDR3 regions of human TCRbeta chains were analyzed by immunosequencing. Per the authors' processing: Repertoire TCRs were checked for matches against a reference library of SARS-CoV-2-specific TCRs that had been generated using the MIRA antigen-specificity platform. Breadth was defined as the fraction of unique TCRs that were SARS-CoV-2-associated. Depth was defined as the fraction of total T cells that were SARS-CoV-2-associated. Using the MIRA data, each spike-specific TCR was mapped to the spike region that the TCR reacts to and placed in a CD4 or CD8 class. Log10-transformed breadth and depth values were compared by one-way ANOVA with Sidak's multiple comparisons tests. TCRdb mirrors the immuneACCESS table, restricted to in-frame sequences. Some clones are absent from its copies; in checked studies, under half trace to an unresolved V gene, and the reason for the others is unknown. The DNA was the basis for D and trimming; V, J and clone size are from that table. Here the sample has some 84,000 clones; approximately 85% occur a single time. 9.5% to 13% of the sample comes from the top ten.

Per the publication, the time point label means: about 28 days (+/-7) after the second vaccine dose. AZD1222 recipients given second doses at about 4 weeks or at about 12 weeks were pooled, since spike-specific TCR depth and breadth were not found to differ between the two schedules. The vaccinee samples were drawn from two UK trials, COV001 and COV002, one of which was a single-blind randomized controlled phase 2/3 trial testing AZD1222 (ChAdOx1 nCoV-19) in healthy adults. For TCRbeta chain sequencing, PBMC samples from trial participants were taken at day 0 and at day 28 after the second dose. Including the terminal cysteine and phenylalanine, the CDR3 comprises 14 residues. The retained sequence is limited to the CDR3, 42 bases, with the frame set at the first base. Relative to germline, V is 0 bases shorter and J is 8 bases shorter, with 14 bases between their ends. CDR1 and CDR2 are read off the germline V gene as SGHRS and YFSETQ.

Regarding this clone: Its antigen remains unidentified. No base quality information exists; no much larger clone differs at one position.

This clonotype was obtained from an adult who received the AZD1222 COVID-19 vaccine. The rearrangement joined TRBV5-1 to TRBJ1-1, with the D gene not confidently named. The sequencing here drew on peripheral blood, taken 28 days after the second AZD1222 dose. The DNA sequence is as follows: TGCGCCAGCAGCTTGGATCGCGGCAGGCAAGAAGCTTTCTTT. This codes for CASSLDRGRQEAFF.